This T cell receptor beta chain was recorded in a study of blood T cell repertoires in COVID-19 (TCRdb year 2020). About the study as a whole: Samples from collaborators originated in the United States, Italy and Spain and spanned both the acute and convalescent phases of COVID-19. The prospective study material was composed of cDNA or gDNA derived from T cells, B-cell-depleted T cells, or PBMCs. Subjects who had been exposed to COVID-19, were actively infected with it, or had recovered from it provided the deeply sampled blood TCRbeta repertoires that made up the dataset. The repertoires were made available in a free public database intended to serve as a resource for research on the immune response to SARS-CoV-2. The samples were drawn from the first 160 participants of the ongoing ImmuneRACE study and from 1,254 subjects provided by 6 global collaborators. The sample metadata nearly always contained a de-identified subject ID, COVID-19 status, age in years and sex. Where HLA class I and class II types were available, the types were taken from metadata supplied by the sample provider, not from assay-based typing. Points the paper makes about the study in general: The amount of clinical and demographic metadata varied by source and participant and was provided uncurated.

Comment on this clone: The clone's antigen remains unknown. No base-level quality is on record; no much larger clone is a single base apart.

The immunoSEQ Assay, a bias-controlled multiplex PCR, was used to amplify TCRbeta CDR3 regions from genomic DNA. On the study's bioinformatics: Within the assay, amplification of reference gene primers was used to estimate how many nucleated cells each sample contained. To quantify the absolute abundance of each unique TCRbeta CDR3 rearrangement, sequence reads were collapsed and filtered. For each sample, productive Simpson clonality was calculated as the square root of Simpson's diversity index over productive rearrangements. Entries here come from immuneACCESS through TCRdb and include only in-frame sequences with V and J called. Some clones fail to appear in such tables; in the studies checked, an unresolved V gene covers under half of the shortfall, and the cause of the remainder is unknown. V and J calls and clone size are those listed in that table; D and trimming were worked out from the DNA. The sample has approximately 250,000 clones on record, about 88% of them singletons. The ten largest clones add up to roughly 4% of the sample.

Enrolling through a virtual design, the prospective study's participants ranged in age from roughly 18 to 90 years and lived across some 23 United States geographic areas. In the prospective study, participants were assigned to cohorts based on the clinical history participants reported in a screening survey and a study questionnaire. Each participant in the prospective study had whole blood, serum and a nasopharyngeal or oropharyngeal swab collected by mobile phlebotomists. Over a roughly 2-month period, participants in the prospective study had the option of providing additional blood draws and questionnaires. Before DNA extraction, prospective study blood samples were shipped either frozen or at room temperature. Including the terminal cysteine and valine, the CDR3 comprises 15 residues. The retained sequence is limited to the CDR3, 45 bases, with the frame set at the first base. Compared with germline, V lacks 4 bases and J lacks 0 bases; bases without a gene match: 3. CDR1 and CDR2 (KGHSH, LQKENI) derive from the germline V gene.

The TCR sequence derives from a man in his thirties or forties with acute COVID-19. The chain couples TRBV18 to TRBJ2-7, with 10 central nucleotides matching TRBD2. Sequences were obtained from PBMCs or T cells enriched from blood (not recorded which). In nucleotides, the sequence is TGTGCCAGCTCACACTCTAGCGGGAGCTCCTACGAGCAGTACGTC. Its protein is CASSHSSGSSYEQYV.